Here is one T cell receptor (beta chain) with its context. Its target is unknown. The sample is drawn from a study of blood T cells in healthy people across ages. General study results and limits: Diversity figures derived from one million T cells were judged to underestimate the true value.

Isolated PBMCs totaled at least 6.5 million in each sample. This CDR3 has 15 amino acids. V gave up 3 bases and J gave up 11 bases; unmatched junction bases: 15. Germline assignment: CDR1 MDHEN and CDR2 SYDVKM. PCR was performed a second time for about 7 to 11 cycles using a sample-barcoded 5' primer and a J-beta primer mix. There were at least 2.5 million CDR3-containing paired-end reads obtained from each sample. TCRdb ran MiXCR on the 5' RACE reads and lists one entry per CDR3 protein. The sample contains more than 500,000 distinct CDR3 sequences, approximately 26% of which appear only once. This sample was also put to use in a study of T cells of mothers and their children.

Sequenced material: blood. The rearrangement joins TRBV28 to TRBJ2-5, with 7 bases lining up with TRBD2. This TCR was recovered from a boy younger than 10 in good health. The CDR3 sequence is CASSFGGLQVYKQYF. The CDR3 bases are TGTGCCAGCAGTTTCGGGGGGTTGCAGGTCTACAAGCAGTACTTC.